This record covers a single TCR beta chain. The antigen is undetermined. Being one base from a much bigger clone, this may be a read error. Trimming removed 0 bases at V and 1 base at J, with 7 bases between. The CDR3 runs 14 residues. Germline CDR1 SGDLS, CDR2 YYNGEE. The record originates from a study of T cells after yellow fever vaccination. Across the whole study: The authors prepared low-cell-number fractions using SMART-Seq v4 Ultra Low Input. General study points: Faster peaking, at day 5 versus 15, marked a secondary response that was weaker. Abundant bulk-population clonotypes could contaminate the FACS-sorted repertoires.

Synthesis of TCR cDNA relied on 5'RACE template switching, which attached a universal primer site and UMIs. TCRdb called the 5' RACE reads again in MiXCR, with one record for every CDR3 protein. The sample includes about 400,000 distinct CDR3 sequences, roughly 6.1% of them seen just once. This clonotype was sampled from a man aged 25 to 45 who received the YFV17D yellow fever vaccine. The sequencing here drew on PBMCs, taken 5 days after the yellow fever booster vaccination. The chain is built from TRBV9 and TRBJ1-1; D is possibly TRBD1 (5 bases). The CDR3 here is CASSVGDANTEAFF. In DNA, the CDR3 is TGTGCCAGCAGCGTAGGGGACGCGAACACTGAAGCTTTCTTT.